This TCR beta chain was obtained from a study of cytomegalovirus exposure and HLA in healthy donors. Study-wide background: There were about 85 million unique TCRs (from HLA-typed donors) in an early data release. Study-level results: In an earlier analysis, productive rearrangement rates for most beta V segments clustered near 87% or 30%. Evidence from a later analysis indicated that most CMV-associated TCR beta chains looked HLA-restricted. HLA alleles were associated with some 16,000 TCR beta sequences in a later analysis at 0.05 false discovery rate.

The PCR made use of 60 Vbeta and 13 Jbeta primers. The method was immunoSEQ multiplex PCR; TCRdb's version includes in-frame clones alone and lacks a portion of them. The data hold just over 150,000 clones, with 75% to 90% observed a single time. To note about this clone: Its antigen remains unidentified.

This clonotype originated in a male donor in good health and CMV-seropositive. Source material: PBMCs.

In DNA, the CDR3 is TGTGCCAGCAGCTTCAGGGCTAGGAACGAGCAGTACTTC. This encodes CASSFRARNEQYF. J is TRBJ2-7 and V is TRBV11-3; TRBD1 might be the D (5 bases). V shed 3 bases and J shed 5 bases, with 11 bases lying between them. CDR3 length: 13 amino acids. In germline, CDR1 is SGHNT, CDR2 YENEEA.